This TCR beta chain was observed in a study of T cells in Graves' hyperthyroidism and ophthalmopathy. Study-level findings and limits: In the blood, most expanded thyroid clonotypes above 0.001 appeared as well.

The source material, RNA transcripts, was used to amplify TCR beta CDR3 regions. A set of HTBI primers served as the primers for a first-round RT-PCR of the TCR CDR3. TCRdb processed the multiplex PCR reads anew with MiXCR; each CDR3 protein has one entry. The table shows 360,000 or so distinct CDR3 sequences, with around a sixth occurring only once. There are 13 residues in the CDR3. Trimming left V 4 bases short and J 7 bases short, with 11 bases between. This clonotype has a count of ten or more. Its specificity is unknown. Diagnostic assessment was based on clinical symptoms, serum thyroxine and TRAb, thyroid ultrasound and orbital computed tomography. Approximately 9.3 ml of fresh peripheral blood supplied the PBMCs.

Sequenced input: blood. This TCR was recovered from a middle-aged woman with Graves' ophthalmopathy. V is TRBV12-3 or TRBV12-4 and J is TRBJ1-5, with D unclear. The CDR3, as DNA: TGTGCCAGCAGTTCCTTTTCTTACCAGCCCCAGCATTTT. It codes for CASSSFSYQPQHF.